These 29 T cell receptor beta chains came from one sample sequenced in a study of neurological immune-mediated disorders. The time point here: technical triplicate 1. MiXCR, applied by TCRdb to the 5' RACE reads, yields one record per CDR3 protein. The sample shows tens of thousands of distinct CDR3 sequences, roughly an eighth of them seen only once. Sequenced material: CD4+ T cells from blood. Receptor source: a female donor with HTLV-1-associated myelopathy (HAM/TSP).

This clonotype was seen at least ten times. The chain employs TRBV10-3 and TRBJ2-1; 7 bases match TRBD1. Losses at the gene ends were 8 bases for V and 8 bases for J; bases not matched to a gene: 12. This CDR3 is built from 14 residues. From germline, CDR1 is ENHRY and CDR2 SYGVKD. CDR3 in DNA: TGTGCCATCGGGACAGTGGCTGCTTCTTATGAGCAGTTCTTC. Translating gives CAIGTVAASYEQFF.

This clonotype was observed at least ten times. The germline gene is not matched at one end of the junction; a read error may be the cause. The J gene is TRBJ1-5, the V gene TRBV5-6; weak D call: TRBD1 (5 bases). CDR3 size: 14 residues. CDR1 is SGHDT, CDR2 YYEEEE, per germline. CDR3 in amino acids: CASSWSGGNHPQHF. Here the CDR3 DNA reads TGTGCCAGCAGCTGGAGCGGGGGTAATCACCCCCAGCATTTT.

This clonotype was detected ten times or more. The rearrangement joins TRBV2 to TRBJ1-5, with unresolved D. V dropped 3 bases and J dropped 1 base, with 10 bases sitting between them. The CDR3 is 15 amino acids. The germline gives CDR1 SNHLY, CDR2 FYNNEI. This CDR3 is CASSEVGFSNQPQHF. Written as DNA, the CDR3 is TGTGCCAGCAGTGAGGTGGGGTTCAGCAATCAGCCCCAGCATTTT.

This clonotype was detected once. The gene calls are TRBV10-3 and TRBJ2-7; D remains ambiguous. V lost 4 bases to trimming and J lost 0 bases, with 13 bases between them. Germline assignment: CDR1 ENHRY and CDR2 SYGVKD. This CDR3 has 15 amino acids. This CDR3 reads CAISGQITTSYEQYF. DNA for the CDR3: TGTGCCATCAGTGGCCAAATTACAACCTCCTACGAGCAGTACTTC.

This clonotype has a count of ten or more. This chain connects TRBV12-3 or TRBV12-4 to TRBJ2-5, with D perhaps matching TRBD2 (6 bases). Trimming stripped 5 bases from V and 4 bases from J, with 17 bases between. The CDR3 totals 15 residues. This chain's CDR3 is CASSGRIKKGETQYF. CDR3 in DNA: TGTGCCAGCAGTGGGAGGATCAAAAAGGGAGAGACCCAGTACTTC.

There are many counts of this clonotype. CDR3 DNA: TGCGCCAGCAGCTGGAGGGGGGGGCCGGAAGAGACCCAGTACTTC. Encoded protein: CASSWRGGPEETQYF. The chain has TRBV5-1 and TRBJ2-5; tentatively, D is TRBD2 (7 bases). CDR1 is SGHRS, CDR2 YFSETQ, per germline. V was clipped by 3 bases and J by 3 bases, with 15 bases between them. CDR3 length: 15 residues.

This clonotype occurred many times. The chain employs TRBV12-3 or TRBV12-4 and TRBJ1-1; D gene uncertain. Between the trimmed V and J ends, which lost 8 bases and 1 base, there was a span of 11 bases. This CDR3 region has 13 residues. The DNA of the CDR3 is TGTGCCAGCTCACGGCAGGAGAACACTGAAGCTTTCTTT. It encodes CASSRQENTEAFF.

This chain joins TRBV2 and TRBJ2-1; no firm D call. The CDR3 extends over 11 amino acids. Germline V gene sequence: CDR1 SNHLY, CDR2 FYNNEI. With 3 bases removed from V and 9 bases from J, the gap between germline ends came to 6 bases. This CDR3 is CASSDGVEQFF. The CDR3, as DNA: TGTGCCAGCAGTGATGGGGTTGAGCAGTTCTTC. Variable domain in full (rest from reference TRBV2 and TRBJ2-1): EPEVTQTPSHQVTQMGQEVILRCVPISNHLYFYWYRQILGQKVEFLVSFYNNEISEKSEIFDDQFSVERPDGSNFTLKIRSTKLEDSAMYFCASSDGVEQFFGPGTRLTVL.

This clonotype has a count of ten or more. This chain joins TRBV2 and TRBJ2-2; D not certain. The CDR3 runs 15 residues. Germline V gives CDR1 SNHLY, CDR2 FYNNEI. V lost 2 bases and J 8 bases, leaving 15 bases between the germline ends. The CDR3 spells CASSELSPRSGELFF. CDR3 DNA: TGTGCCAGCAGTGAACTCAGCCCGCGGTCGGGGGAGCTGTTTTTT.

The table lists this clonotype with many counts. CDR3 in DNA: TGTGCCAGCAGCAAGGGACCAGATGGCTACACCTTC. This sequence encodes CASSKGPDGYTF. The chain couples TRBV5-5 to TRBJ1-2; D is perhaps TRBD1 (5 bases). The germline V gene has CDR1 SGHKS and CDR2 YYEKEE (reference sequence). V was cut by 4 bases and J by 6 bases, with 10 bases left in between. This CDR3 has 12 amino acids.

This clonotype showed up many times. The J gene is TRBJ2-5, the V gene TRBV5-4; D unresolved. CDR3 length equals 14 residues. Trimming took off 0 bases at V and 2 bases at J, with 8 bases between the two ends. CDR1 SGHNT and CDR2 YYREEE come from the germline V gene (reference sequence). DNA of the CDR3: TGTGCCAGCAGCTTGGTAGGAGTTCAAGAGACCCAGTACTTC. This codes for CASSLVGVQETQYF.

This clonotype showed up many times. The V gene is TRBV9, the J gene TRBJ2-3, with 12 positions matching TRBD2. CDR1 and CDR2 from the germline V gene are SGDLS and YYNGEE. The CDR3 spans 16 residues. Germline trimming cut 4 bases from V and 1 base from J; bases unmatched to any gene: 4. The DNA for the CDR3 is TGTGCCAGCAGCCCCTGGACTAGCGGGGGCACAGATACGCAGTATTTT. Translated: CASSPWTSGGTDTQYF. The full variable domain, in which reference TRBV9 and TRBJ2-3 provide the parts outside the CDR3, is DSGVTQTPKHLITATGQRVTLRCSPRSGDLSVYWYQQSLDQGLQFLIQYYNGEERAKGNILERFSAQQFPDLHSELNLSSLELGDSALYFCASSPWTSGGTDTQYFGPGTRLTVL.

Ten or more counts support this clonotype. The DNA for the CDR3 is TGTGCCAGCAGCTGGGGGAGACCGGGACGGGGTTCGAATGAGCAGTTCTTC. This translates into CASSWGRPGRGSNEQFF. V usage is TRBV5-5 and J usage is TRBJ2-1; perhaps D is TRBD1 or TRBD2 (5 bases each). CDR1 and CDR2 (germline): SGHKS, YYEKEE (reference sequence). Trimming took off 3 bases at V and 7 bases at J, with 23 bases between the two ends. This CDR3 has 17 amino acids. Using reference TRBV5-5 and TRBJ2-1 for the parts outside the CDR3, the full variable domain is DAGVTQSPTHLIKTRGQQVTLRCSPISGHKSVSWYQQVLGQGPQFIFQYYEKEERGRGNFPDRFSARQFPNYSSELNVNALLLGDSALYLCASSWGRPGRGSNEQFFGPGTRLTVL.

This clonotype occurred many times. This chain uses TRBV7-8 with TRBJ2-2, with TRBD2 identical over 8 bases. From germline, CDR1 is SGHVS and CDR2 FQNEAQ. Trimming removed 3 bases from V and 1 base from J; junction bases left unmatched: 4. The CDR3 contains 16 residues. CDR3 sequence: CASSFIAGLNTGELFF. The CDR3 bases are TGTGCCAGCAGCTTCATAGCGGGGTTGAACACCGGGGAGCTGTTTTTT.

On this clonotype itself: An end of the junction differs from the germline gene, which may be a read error. CDR3 sequence (DNA): TGTGCCAGCATCTTAATTGCGTGCCTGGATACGCAGTATTTT. It translates to CASILIACLDTQYF. The V and J genes are TRBV7-3 and TRBJ2-3; D is undetermined. The CDR3 spans 14 residues. The V gene's germline CDR1 is SGHTA and CDR2 FQGTGA.

Ten or more counts support this clonotype. This chain connects TRBV12-3 or TRBV12-4 to TRBJ1-1; D uncertain. The CDR3 consists of 15 residues. The V end was cut by 2 bases, the J end by 1 base, with 11 bases between. The CDR3 loop is CASSLIGAGNTEAFF. For the CDR3, the DNA is TGTGCCAGCAGTTTAATAGGAGCGGGGAACACTGAAGCTTTCTTT.

The chain is built from TRBV7-3 and TRBJ2-5; 8 nucleotides align to TRBD1. The V gene end was trimmed by 2 bases and the J gene end by 5 bases; junction bases not matched to a gene: 10. Germline-derived CDR1 and CDR2 are SGHTA and FQGTGA. The CDR3 contains 16 residues. The CDR3 loop is CASSLDRGLGGETQYF. CDR3 DNA: TGTGCCAGCAGCTTAGACAGGGGTCTTGGCGGGGAGACCCAGTACTTC.

At least ten counts were recorded for this clonotype. This chain connects TRBV28 to TRBJ2-5; TRBD1 matches 7 bases. The germline CDR1 and CDR2 sequences are MDHEN and SYDVKM. The CDR3 is 14 amino acids. V gave up 7 bases and J gave up 4 bases; unmatched junction bases: 9. The CDR3 sequence is CASMETGKGETQYF. The DNA for the CDR3 is TGTGCCAGCATGGAGACAGGGAAGGGAGAGACCCAGTACTTC.

Ten or more counts support this clonotype. Relative to the germline gene, one junction end is altered; a read error may explain this. This chain joins TRBV28 and TRBJ2-7; tentative D call: TRBD1 (5 bases). Looked up from germline, CDR1 is MDHEN and CDR2 is SYDVKM. The CDR3 length is 14 residues. The chain's CDR3 is CASNSLTDSYGQYF. DNA for the CDR3: TGTGCCAGCAATTCGTTGACAGATTCCTACGGGCAGTACTTC. Full variable domain (remainder filled in from reference TRBV28 and TRBJ2-7): DVKVTQSSRYLVKRTGEKVFLECVQDMDHENMFWYRQDPGLGLRLIYFSYDVKMKEKGDIPEGYSVSREKKERFSLILESASTNQTSMYLCASNSLTDSYGQYFGPGTRLTVT.

This clonotype came up many times. V and J are TRBV28 and TRBJ1-5; tentatively, D is TRBD1 (5 bases). V lost 10 bases to trimming and J lost 0 bases, with 19 bases between them. CDR3 length equals 16 residues. Germline CDR1 reads MDHEN; CDR2 reads SYDVKM. The CDR3: CAIMGVGGSSNQPQHF. The CDR3 DNA reads TGTGCCATCATGGGTGTGGGGGGGAGTAGCAATCAGCCCCAGCATTTT.

This clonotype showed up many times. For the CDR3, the DNA is TGTGCCAGCACCCCTCGGGGGGGACATAATTCACCCCTCCACTTT. Encoded protein: CASTPRGGHNSPLHF. V gene TRBV9 combines with J gene TRBJ1-6, with D perhaps matching TRBD1 (5 bases). CDR3 size: 15 residues. Deletions cut 6 bases from V and 5 bases from J, with 15 bases between. The V gene's germline CDR1 is SGDLS and CDR2 YYNGEE.

Details on this clonotype: It may be a read error: a sequence one base away is much more abundant. The J gene is TRBJ1-5, the V gene TRBV4-3; no firm D call. The CDR3 length is 14 residues. Germline V gene data show CDR1 as LGHNA and CDR2 as YSLEER. V was cut by 0 bases and J by 4 bases, with 7 bases left in between. CDR3 DNA: TGCGCCAGCAGCCAAGAAGCGTGGAATCAGCCCCAGCATTTT. It is translated as CASSQEAWNQPQHF.

This clonotype occurred many times. This chain uses TRBV20-1 with TRBJ2-1; no clear D. Deletions cut 6 bases from V and 4 bases from J, with 7 bases between. The CDR3 is made up of 11 amino acids. The germline V gene encodes CDR1 DFQATT and CDR2 SNEGSKA (reference sequence). In DNA form, the CDR3 reads TGCAGTGCGGAAAGGTACAATGAGCAGTTCTTC. Encoded protein: CSAERYNEQFF.

This clonotype was seen ten or more times. The V call is TRBV5-1, the J call TRBJ2-5; D is tentatively TRBD1 or TRBD2 (6 bases each). V lost 2 bases and J lost 3, with 11 bases in between. The CDR3 sequence is 14 residues long. The germline CDR1 and CDR2 sequences are SGHRS and YFSETQ. DNA of the CDR3: TGCGCCAGCAGCTTCGGAGGGGGGAAAGAGACCCAGTACTTC. Its protein is CASSFGGGKETQYF. Using reference TRBV5-1 and TRBJ2-5 for the parts outside the CDR3, the full variable domain is KAGVTQTPRYLIKTRGQQVTLSCSPISGHRSVSWYQQTPGQGLQFLFEYFSETQRNKGNFPGRFSGRQFSNSRSEMNVSTLELGDSALYLCASSFGGGKETQYFGPGTRLLVL.

By share, this clonotype counts as medium-sized (0.01 to 0.1%). The chain uses TRBV4-1 and TRBJ2-7, with no clear D. Germline V CDR1 and CDR2: MGHRA, YSYEKL. The CDR3 totals 13 residues. Trimming stripped 0 bases from V and 1 base from J, with 4 bases between. In DNA, the CDR3 is TGCGCCAGCAGCCAAGATGAGTCCTACGAGCAGTACTTC. Residues: CASSQDESYEQYF.

The sample holds many counts of this clonotype. The CDR3 is CASSYSVDKEAFF. Here the CDR3 DNA reads TGTGCCAGCAGTTACTCGGTGGACAAAGAAGCTTTCTTT. This chain connects TRBV6-5 to TRBJ1-1, with D possibly being TRBD1 (5 bases). V gave up 0 bases and J gave up 8 bases, with 10 bases separating them. The CDR3 contains 13 residues. Germline values: CDR1 MNHEY, CDR2 SVGAGI.

Sample share makes this clonotype medium-sized. The chain has TRBV20-1 and TRBJ2-5; 8 bases agree with TRBD2. The CDR3 covers 13 residues. Germline V lookup: CDR1 DFQATT, CDR2 SNEGSKA (reference sequence). With V trimmed by 1 base and J by 5 bases, 3 bases remained unmatched. Here the CDR3 reads CSARAGGPETQYF. DNA of the CDR3: TGCAGTGCTAGAGCGGGGGGGCCCGAGACCCAGTACTTC.

This clonotype was seen ten or more times. CDR3 DNA sequence: TGTGCCAGCAGCTTGGGCCAGAACAGCAATCAGCCCCAGCATTTT. As protein: CASSLGQNSNQPQHF. The rearrangement uses TRBV5-5 and TRBJ1-5; no definite D call. Germline values: CDR1 SGHKS, CDR2 YYEKEE (reference sequence). With 0 bases removed from V and 1 base from J, the gap between germline ends came to 8 bases. This CDR3 has 15 amino acids.

This clonotype was picked up many times. V usage is TRBV14 and J usage is TRBJ2-3; D remains ambiguous. Per germline, CDR1 SGHDN and CDR2 FVKESK. The CDR3 runs to 14 residues. The V and J ends lost 1 base and 5 bases respectively, with 10 bases between them. The DNA for the CDR3 is TGTGCCAGCAGCCAAGGCCCCTTAAGAGATACGCAGTATTTT. Its translation: CASSQGPLRDTQYF.